One sample yielded the 23 T cell receptor beta chains listed below, sequenced in a study of cytomegalovirus exposure and HLA in healthy donors. PCR primers comprised 60 Vbeta and 13 Jbeta primers. Assay: immunoSEQ multiplex PCR; the TCRdb copy retains only in-frame clones and omits some. The sample has fewer than 250,000 clones; 70% to 75% are singletons. Sequencing input: PBMCs. These receptors were collected from a man aged 30 to 45 in good health and CMV-seropositive.

Remarks on this clone: This likely traces to a read error, being one base from a far larger clone. V usage is TRBV16 and J usage is TRBJ1-2; 9 positions agree with TRBD1. Trimming took 2 bases from V and 6 from J; bases not matched to a gene: 1. From germline, CDR1 is KGHSY and CDR2 FQNENV. The CDR3 runs to 13 residues. The CDR3 region has the DNA TGTGCCAGCAGCCAAGGACAGGGGAATGGCTACACCTTC. Translating gives CASSQGQGNGYTF.

V gene TRBV4-3 combines with J gene TRBJ1-3; D gene unclear. The CDR3 runs 15 residues. Trimming shortened V by 1 base and J by 2 bases, and 9 bases separated the two germline ends. Germline CDR1 LGHNA, CDR2 YSLEER. The CDR3 coding sequence is TGCGCCAGCAGCCAAGTCCGGGGAGCTGGAAACACCATATATTTT. It codes for CASSQVRGAGNTIYF.

This clone has just a few counts. The genes are TRBV9 and TRBJ2-7, with TRBD2 identical over 14 bases. The germline V gene encodes CDR1 SGDLS and CDR2 YYNGEE. The V and J ends lost 3 bases and 3 bases, in that order; junction bases with no gene match: 11. The CDR3 contains 18 residues. CDR3 region: CASSDGTSGSSPYYEQYF. DNA of the CDR3: TGTGCCAGCAGCGATGGGACTAGCGGGAGTAGTCCCTACTACGAGCAGTACTTC.

J is TRBJ2-1 and V is TRBV7-6; the match to TRBD2 covers 10 bases. The ends lost 3 bases at V and 9 bases at J; junction bases unmatched: 5. The CDR3 has 14 residues. Germline loops: CDR1 SGHVS, CDR2 FNYEAQ. The CDR3 DNA reads TGTGCCAGCAGCTTTACTAGCGGGGTATCTGAGCAGTTCTTC. It specifies CASSFTSGVSEQFF. Full variable domain (missing parts from reference TRBV7-6 and TRBJ2-1): GAGVSQSPRYKVTKRGQDVALRCDPISGHVSLYWYRQALGQGPEFLTYFNYEAQQDKSGLPNDRFSAERPEGSISTLTIQRTEQRDSAMYRCASSFTSGVSEQFFGPGTRLTVL.

V gene TRBV25-1 combines with J gene TRBJ1-3; D might be TRBD1 (5 bases). In germline, CDR1 is MGHDK, CDR2 SYGVNS. The length of the CDR3 is 12 residues. Trimming shortened V by 11 bases and J by 8 bases, and 16 bases separated the two germline ends. This CDR3 reads CASGGGADTIYF. CDR3 nucleotide sequence: TGTGCCTCGGGGGGGGGAGCTGACACCATATATTTT.

The sample holds a few counts of this clone. V usage is TRBV6-5 and J usage is TRBJ1-5; 7 positions match TRBD1. V shed 8 bases and J 6 bases; nucleotides not matched to a gene: 10. Germline assignment: CDR1 MNHEY and CDR2 SVGAGI. This CDR3 region has 14 residues. The CDR3 nucleotides are TGTGCCAGCCGACGAAACAGGGGAAGTCAGCCCCAGCATTTT. It is translated as CASRRNRGSQPQHF.

This clone was seen a single time. This chain joins TRBV6-5 and TRBJ2-5; 9 nucleotides line up with TRBD2. The J call may be incorrect, as the DNA end agrees better with TRBJ2-7. Germline V gives CDR1 MNHEY, CDR2 SVGAGI. This CDR3 has 16 residues. CDR3 in amino acids: CASSYSEGAGGYEQYF. The CDR3 region has the DNA TGTGCCAGCAGTTACTCAGAAGGAGCGGGAGGTTACGAGCAGTACTTC.

J is TRBJ2-7 and V is TRBV28, with a weak D call TRBD2 (6 bases). Per germline, CDR1 MDHEN and CDR2 SYDVKM. V lost 4 bases and J lost 5, with 18 bases in between. The CDR3 contains 15 residues. CDR3 loop: CASSSPRLALDEQYF. CDR3 coding DNA: TGTGCCAGCAGTTCCCCCCGGCTAGCGCTTGACGAGCAGTACTTC.

V is TRBV19 and J is TRBJ2-1, with 8 bases aligning to TRBD1. Germline values: CDR1 LNHDA, CDR2 SQIVND (reference sequence). The CDR3 loop spans 16 amino acids. The V and J ends lost 5 bases and 6 bases, in that order; junction bases with no gene match: 12. The CDR3 DNA is TGTGCCAGTAGTCAGCTACACGGACAGGGTAGCAATGAGCAGTTCTTC. Translating gives CASSQLHGQGSNEQFF.

This clone was seen a few times. V and J are TRBV19 and TRBJ1-5; D is undetermined. This CDR3 contains 17 residues. Trimming took off 4 bases at V and 2 bases at J, with 18 bases between the two ends. Germline values: CDR1 LNHDA, CDR2 SQIVND (reference sequence). The CDR3 bases are TGTGCCAGTAGTACCCCAGGTTTGAAGGATGGCAATCAGCCCCAGCATTTT. Protein product: CASSTPGLKDGNQPQHF.

The V call is TRBV19, the J call TRBJ2-2; TRBD1 might be the D (5 bases). The CDR3 loop spans 14 amino acids. Germline V gives CDR1 LNHDA, CDR2 SQIVND (reference sequence). Trimming removed 7 bases from V and 3 bases from J, with 12 bases in between. The CDR3 DNA reads TGTGCCAGTAAGACAGCTTCAGACACCGGGGAGCTGTTTTTT. Protein: CASKTASDTGELFF.

The chain joins TRBV5-1 to TRBJ1-4; weak D call: TRBD1 (6 bases). V was clipped by 3 bases and J by 0 bases, with 12 bases between them. This CDR3 comprises 16 residues. Germline CDR1 SGHRS, CDR2 YFSETQ. The CDR3: CASSYGQTATNEKLFF. The CDR3 nucleotides read TGCGCCAGCAGCTACGGACAGACCGCAACTAATGAAAAACTGTTTTTT.

This clone was recorded a few times. V is TRBV29-1 and J is TRBJ2-5, with 8 bases aligning to TRBD1. The CDR3 totals 15 residues. Germline V gene lookup returns CDR1 SQVTM and CDR2 ANQGSEA. V gave up 1 base and J gave up 2 bases; unmatched junction bases: 6. CDR3 protein: CSVEGGQAPQETQYF. The DNA for the CDR3 is TGCAGCGTTGAAGGGGGACAGGCGCCTCAAGAGACCCAGTACTTC.

In its sample, this clone was seen once. The chain has TRBV5-6 and TRBJ2-1; D is unresolved. The germline V gene encodes CDR1 SGHDT and CDR2 YYEEEE. Trimming removed 2 bases at V and 0 bases at J, with 18 bases between. The CDR3 runs to 18 residues. CDR3 protein: CASSFRSAVLSSYNEQFF. The CDR3 DNA is TGTGCCAGCAGCTTCCGGTCGGCGGTTCTAAGCTCCTACAATGAGCAGTTCTTC.

The chain recombines TRBV19 with TRBJ1-1; tentative D call: TRBD1 (6 bases). Germline V CDR1 and CDR2: LNHDA, SQIVND (reference sequence). V was trimmed by 7 bases and J by 2 bases, leaving 14 bases between them. The CDR3 loop spans 14 amino acids. CDR3 sequence: CASNRAGVNTEAFF. CDR3 in DNA: TGTGCCAGTAATCGAGCAGGGGTAAACACTGAAGCTTTCTTT.

For this clone: At one end the junction does not follow the germline gene, possibly because of a read error. The chain is built from TRBV7-7 and TRBJ2-5; possible D gene TRBD1, 6 bases. Germline V CDR1 and CDR2: SSHAT, FNYEAQ (reference sequence). This CDR3 spans 13 amino acids. The CDR3 DNA follows: TGTGCTAGCAGCTTGGGACAAAAAGAGACCCAGTACTTC. It specifies CASSLGQKETQYF.

The table lists this clone with a count of one. The rearrangement joins TRBV7-8 to TRBJ2-7, with D tentatively TRBD1 (6 bases). CDR1 and CDR2 from the germline V gene are SGHVS and FQNEAQ. This CDR3 has 16 residues. Trimming left V 6 bases short and J 3 bases short, with 21 bases between. CDR3 sequence: CASRKRGGQRIYEQYF. For the CDR3, the DNA is TGTGCCAGCAGGAAAAGAGGGGGACAAAGGATCTACGAGCAGTACTTC. The entire variable domain, with the rest obtained from reference TRBV7-8 and TRBJ2-7, is as follows: GAGVSQSPRYKVAKRGQDVALRCDPISGHVSLFWYQQALGQGPEFLTYFQNEAQLDKSGLPSDRFFAERPEGSVSTLKIQRTQQEDSAVYLCASRKRGGQRIYEQYFGPGTRLTVT.

The chain uses TRBV6-5 and TRBJ2-1, with 7 nucleotides matching TRBD1. CDR1 and CDR2 (germline): MNHEY, SVGAGI. The length of the CDR3 is 12 residues. Trimming removed 6 bases from V and 7 bases from J; junction bases left unmatched: 3. DNA for the CDR3: TGTGCCAGCAGCCGACAGGGAAATGAGCAGTTCTTC. Protein: CASSRQGNEQFF.

This clone was found once. V usage is TRBV9 and J usage is TRBJ1-2, with D perhaps TRBD1 (6 bases). The CDR3 length is 15 residues. V was shortened by 2 bases and J by 2 bases, with 13 bases between the two germline ends. Germline CDR1 is SGDLS and CDR2 is YYNGEE. In DNA, the CDR3 is TGTGCCAGCAGCGTTACAGGGTCAGGGAACTATGGCTACACCTTC. It codes for CASSVTGSGNYGYTF.

The CDR3 spells CATSRDRASGRPQYF. The CDR3 nucleotides are TGTGCCACCAGCAGAGATCGGGCTAGCGGGAGACCGCAGTATTTT. The chain recombines TRBV15 with TRBJ2-3; 10 bases are a match to TRBD2. The germline V gene encodes CDR1 LNHNV and CDR2 YYDKDF (reference sequence). Trimming removed 0 bases from V and 10 bases from J; junction bases left unmatched: 7. This CDR3 comprises 15 residues.

This rearrangement joins TRBV6-6 to TRBJ1-2, with 8 nucleotides matching TRBD1. The germline V gene encodes CDR1 MNHNY and CDR2 SVGAGI (reference sequence). CDR3 length: 13 amino acids. V shed 6 bases, J shed 5 bases, and the junction held 5 bases outside the gene matches. The CDR3 here is CASRMDREYGYTF. DNA for the CDR3: TGTGCCAGCAGGATGGACAGGGAATATGGCTACACCTTC.

This clone was recorded a few times. The CDR3 is CASSSGGGGVSSYNEQFF. DNA of the CDR3: TGTGCCAGCAGCTCCGGGGGAGGCGGGGTGAGCTCCTACAATGAGCAGTTCTTC. The V and J genes are TRBV5-5 and TRBJ2-1, with D possibly matching TRBD2 (6 bases). CDR1 is SGHKS and CDR2 is YYEKEE in the germline V gene (reference sequence). CDR3 length: 18 amino acids. Trimming removed 3 bases at V and 0 bases at J, with 19 bases between.

This rearrangement joins TRBV30 to TRBJ1-1, with 11 bases aligning to TRBD1. From germline, CDR1 is GTSNPN and CDR2 SVGIG (reference sequence). This CDR3 contains 16 residues. Germline trimming cut 4 bases from V and 3 bases from J; bases unmatched to any gene: 10. The CDR3 protein is CAWKKRTGGEDTEAFF. CDR3 DNA: TGTGCCTGGAAAAAAAGGACAGGGGGCGAGGACACTGAAGCTTTCTTT.